These 10 T cell receptor beta chains share one sample of origin, sequenced in a study of cytomegalovirus exposure and HLA in healthy donors. This PCR relied on a set of 60 Vbeta primers and 13 Jbeta primers. Method: immunoSEQ multiplex PCR; TCRdb's copy keeps in-frame clones and lacks some. The sample lists around 150,000 clones, 80% to 90% occurring once. Specimen: PBMCs. These receptors were obtained from a boy between 2 and 10 years old in good health and CMV-seronegative.

This clone has only a few counts. J is TRBJ1-4 and V is TRBV2; 7 bases match TRBD1. Per germline, CDR1 SNHLY and CDR2 FYNNEI. The J segment lost 5 bases and the V segment lost 6 bases, leaving 3 bases of the junction unmatched. The CDR3 extends over 13 amino acids. CDR3 DNA: TGTGCCAGCAGGGACAGGAAGAATGAAAAACTGTTTTTT. It encodes CASRDRKNEKLFF.

This clone appeared once. The chain couples TRBV7-3 to TRBJ1-1, with 7 bases identical to TRBD1. Germline CDR1 SGHTA, CDR2 FQGTGA. Trimming cost V 5 bases and J 14 bases; bases outside gene matches: 8. The CDR3 loop spans 11 amino acids. Here the CDR3 reads CASSGAGGTFF. CDR3 nucleotides: TGTGCCAGCAGCGGGGCAGGGGGGACATTCTTT.

V usage is TRBV12-5 and J usage is TRBJ1-4, with 8 bases matching TRBD1. V trimming: 1 base; J trimming: 5 bases; junction bases outside the gene matches: 24. The CDR3 extends over 22 amino acids. Germline CDR1 LGHNT, CDR2 FRNRAP. CDR3 DNA: TGTGCTAGTGGTTTGGAAGAAAGGACAGGGCAGGTTAGTAGAGGTCCCAATGAAAAACTGTTTTTT. This gives the protein CASGLEERTGQVSRGPNEKLFF.

This chain connects TRBV5-4 to TRBJ2-2; 13 bases agree with TRBD2. CDR3 length equals 19 residues. From germline, CDR1 is SGHNT and CDR2 YYREEE (reference sequence). Trimming at V came to 3 bases and at J to 0 bases, leaving 8 bases not matched to a gene. The CDR3 loop is CASSSMTSGGPANTGELFF. The DNA for the CDR3 is TGTGCCAGCAGCTCCATGACTAGCGGGGGGCCTGCGAACACCGGGGAGCTGTTTTTT.

The chain uses TRBV19 and TRBJ2-3, with D possibly being TRBD2 (6 bases). CDR3 length: 17 residues. The germline V gene has CDR1 LNHDA and CDR2 SQIVND (reference sequence). Trimming left V 5 bases short and J 2 bases short, with 20 bases between. The CDR3 reads CASSARLVLWSTDTQYF. DNA of the CDR3: TGTGCCAGTAGTGCAAGACTAGTACTATGGTCCACAGATACGCAGTATTTT.

This clone came up once. V usage is TRBV5-1 and J usage is TRBJ2-5; maybe TRBD1 (6 bases). Trimming stripped 5 bases from V and 5 bases from J, with 19 bases between. The CDR3 is made up of 15 amino acids. Per germline, CDR1 SGHRS and CDR2 YFSETQ. The CDR3 protein is CASSDNQGIGETQYF. CDR3 bases: TGCGCCAGCAGTGACAATCAGGGGATAGGGGAGACCCAGTACTTC. The whole variable domain, remainder taken from reference TRBV5-1 and TRBJ2-5, is KAGVTQTPRYLIKTRGQQVTLSCSPISGHRSVSWYQQTPGQGLQFLFEYFSETQRNKGNFPGRFSGRQFSNSRSEMNVSTLELGDSALYLCASSDNQGIGETQYFGPGTRLLVL.

The chain is built from TRBV2 and TRBJ2-3; the D is unclear. Trimming stripped 3 bases from V and 1 base from J, with 17 bases between. Germline V gene data show CDR1 as SNHLY and CDR2 as FYNNEI. The length of the CDR3 is 17 residues. The CDR3 reads CASSETGGEAGTDTQYF. As DNA, the CDR3 is TGTGCCAGCAGTGAGACCGGCGGAGAGGCTGGCACAGATACGCAGTATTTT.

Regarding this clone: One end of the junction does not line up with germline, which may come from a read error. This chain connects TRBV9 to TRBJ2-5, with 7 bases lining up with TRBD2. The CDR3 covers 14 residues. Germline V CDR1 and CDR2: SGDLS, YYNGEE. The CDR3 loop reads CTSSVAGGGETQYF. The CDR3 nucleotides read TGTACCAGCAGCGTAGCTGGGGGAGGGGAGACCCAGTACTTC.

In DNA form, the CDR3 reads TGTGCCAGTAGTATAATAGCGACAGGGGATAGCAATCAGCCCCAGCATTTT. Protein product: CASSIIATGDSNQPQHF. The chain uses TRBV19 and TRBJ1-5, with TRBD1 matching over 8 bases. Germline CDR1 is LNHDA and CDR2 is SQIVND (reference sequence). The V gene end was trimmed by 2 bases and the J gene end by 0 bases; junction bases not matched to a gene: 6. The length of the CDR3 is 17 residues.

This clone has a handful of counts. The gene calls are TRBV11-2 and TRBJ2-7, with D possibly being TRBD2 (5 bases). Per the germline V gene, CDR1 is SGHAT and CDR2 is FQNNGV. V gave up 5 bases and J gave up 0 bases, with 11 bases separating them. This CDR3 contains 14 residues. In DNA, the CDR3 is TGTGCCAGCAGCCGCGGGTTTAGCTCCTACGAGCAGTACTTC. Residues: CASSRGFSSYEQYF.